The present entry profiles one T cell receptor beta chain with its context. The antigen is undetermined. These data come from a study of fetal regulatory T cell absence and autoimmunity. Whole-study results and caveats: Some top pancreas TCR clones were over 80-fold enriched versus cord blood. In IPEX, the enrichment was taken to support antigen-driven autoimmunity before birth.

This was a survey-level run. Sequencing was performed with immunoSEQ multiplex PCR; in TCRdb, only in-frame clones are kept and a portion is missing. This sample has about 95,000 clones, with approximately 79% found just once. V lost 1 base, J lost 0 bases, and 10 bases stayed unmatched. CDR3 size: 18 residues. CDR1 and CDR2 (germline): SGHTA, FQGNSA. The sequencing sample was made of pancreas tissue. The V call is TRBV7-2, the J call TRBJ2-3, with 7 positions matching TRBD2. This receptor was obtained from a male donor with IPEX syndrome. The CDR3 loop is CASSLVLGGGLSTDTQYF. Here the CDR3 DNA reads TGTGCCAGCAGCTTAGTTTTGGGGGGAGGGCTGAGCACAGATACGCAGTATTTT.